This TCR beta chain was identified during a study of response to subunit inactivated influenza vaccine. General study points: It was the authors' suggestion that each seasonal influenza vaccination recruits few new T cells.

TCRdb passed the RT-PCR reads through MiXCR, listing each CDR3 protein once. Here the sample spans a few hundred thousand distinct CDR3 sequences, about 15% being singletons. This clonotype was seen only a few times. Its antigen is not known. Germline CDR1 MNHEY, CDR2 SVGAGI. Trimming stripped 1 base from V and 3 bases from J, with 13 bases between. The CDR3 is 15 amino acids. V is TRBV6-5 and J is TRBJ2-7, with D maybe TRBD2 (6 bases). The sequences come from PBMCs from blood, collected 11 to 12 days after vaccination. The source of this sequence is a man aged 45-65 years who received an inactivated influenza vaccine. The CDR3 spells CASSYLRDSLYEQYF. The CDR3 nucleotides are TGTGCCAGCAGTTACTTGCGGGACTCCCTCTACGAGCAGTACTTC.